This T cell receptor beta chain came from a study of chemoradiotherapy in HPV16-positive cancers. The wider study: A couple of HPV16-positive patients' cells yielded candidate HPV-specific clones and common motifs.

Repeated repertoire sampling spanned the course of chemoradiotherapy. Sequenced by immunoSEQ multiplex PCR; TCRdb stores in-frame clones only, minus some. The sample lists fewer than 70,000 clones; around nine tenths were seen once. Notes on the study in general: Better recurrence-free survival went with HPV-responsive T-cell expansion in HPV16-positive patients. During treatment, candidate HPV-specific clones and E7-related motifs expanded in tumor.

Trimming stripped 3 bases from V and 1 base from J, with 15 bases between. The length of the CDR3 is 16 residues. Germline-derived CDR1 and CDR2 are SNHLY and FYNNEI. Regarding this clone: What it binds is not known.

The TCR sequence derives from a human donor with HPV-associated anogenital cancer. Sequences were derived from blood, sampled from a patient who underwent chemoradiotherapy. The rearrangement joins TRBV2 to TRBJ1-1; no firm D call. The CDR3, as DNA: TGTGCCAGCAGTGAGAGGCCTTCGGTTGGGAACACTGAAGCTTTCTTT. Amino acid sequence: CASSERPSVGNTEAFF.